This is a list of T cell receptor beta chains from one sample in a study of T cell repertoires in cytomegalovirus infection. TCRdb re-analysed the reads in MiXCR, keeping a single row per CDR3 protein. This sample yields about 890,000 distinct CDR3 sequences, of which approximately 32% are seen a single time; 13% belongs to the top ten. Their cognate antigens are unknown. The sample here was cultured CD8+ T cells from PBMCs, taken from culture after CMV antigen stimulation. These receptors originate from a human donor in good health (CMV status not recorded). Some clones in this sample may be carry-over from other donors' samples. CDR3s include the opening cysteine and the closing phenylalanine or tryptophan. D genes are given only for firm matches. Clone size is not always given. Where it is, it says once, few, many or a class for expanded clones.

CASSQVYTGELFF,TGTGCCAGCAGTCAGGTGTACACCGGGGAGCTGTTTTTT,.,TRBV28,TRBJ2-2,.
CASSPRLQGNTEAFF,TGTGCCAGCAGCCCCCGATTACAGGGAAACACTGAAGCTTTCTTT,many,TRBV7-8,TRBJ1-1,.
CASSLGTVGSPLHF,TGTGCCAGCAGCTTGGGGACAGTCGGTTCACCCCTCCACTTT,few,TRBV5-4,TRBJ1-6,.
CASSYSTGSGGTQETQYF,TGTGCCAGCAGTTACTCGACGGGGAGCGGGGGGACTCAAGAGACCCAGTACTTC,.,TRBV6-6,TRBJ2-5,TRBD2
CASSYHRQEIINYGYTF,TGTGCCAGCAGTTATCACCGACAGGAGATTATTAACTATGGCTACACCTTC,.,TRBV6-2/TRBV6-3,TRBJ1-2,.
CASSPEDGYQPQHF,TGTGCCAGCAGTCCTGAGGACGGATATCAGCCCCAGCATTTT,few,TRBV2,TRBJ1-5,.
CASSGPGAPQHF,TGTGCCAGCAGTGGACCCGGGGCGCCCCAGCATTTT,few,TRBV6-1,TRBJ1-5,.
CASSQVGGTGFPF,TGCGCCAGCAGCCAAGTTGGCGGGACAGGGTTTCCTTTT,.,TRBV4-1,TRBJ2-3,TRBD1
CASSQLPGQGFPGELFF,TGTGCCAGCAGCCAATTACCGGGACAAGGCTTCCCCGGGGAGCTGTTTTTT,few,TRBV5-5,TRBJ2-2,.
CASLNRGRGTGELFF,TGTGCCAGCCTCAACCGGGGCAGGGGTACCGGGGAGCTGTTTTTT,few,TRBV19,TRBJ2-2,.
CASSQEPQHQSSNQPQHF,TGCGCCAGCAGCCAAGAACCCCAGCACCAATCTAGCAATCAGCCCCAGCATTTT,.,TRBV4-1,TRBJ1-5,.
CASSIDGARIQGF,TGTGCCAGTAGTATAGATGGGGCCCGCATCCAGGGGTTC,.,TRBV19,TRBJ1-2,.
CASRETGNNEQFF,TGTGCCAGCAGGGAGACAGGGAACAATGAGCAGTTCTTC,.,TRBV6-2/TRBV6-3,TRBJ2-1,TRBD1
CASSPRTFQETQYF,TGTGCCAGCAGCCCCAGGACTTTTCAAGAGACCCAGTACTTC,few,TRBV7-6,TRBJ2-5,.
CASSLWGQRNTEAFF,TGCGCCAGCAGCCTTTGGGGGCAGAGGAACACTGAAGCTTTCTTT,.,TRBV4-3,TRBJ1-1,.
CASHRPEQGARSNQPQHF,TGTGCCAGCCATAGACCGGAACAGGGGGCTCGGAGCAATCAGCCCCAGCATTTT,.,TRBV5-8,TRBJ1-5,TRBD1
CASSIINGDTQYF,TGTGCCAGTAGTATAATCAATGGAGATACGCAGTATTTT,.,TRBV19,TRBJ2-3,.
CASSPPEGWYGYTF,TGTGCCAGCAGCCCTCCGGAGGGCTGGTATGGCTACACCTTC,.,TRBV7-6,TRBJ1-2,.
CASSLSAGISYEQYF,TGTGCCAGCAGTTTATCCGCAGGGATCTCCTACGAGCAGTACTTC,.,TRBV27,TRBJ2-7,.
CASSLVGGGNYGYTF,TGTGCCAGCAGCTTAGTAGGCGGAGGCAACTATGGCTACACCTTC,few,TRBV7-9,TRBJ1-2,.
CASSVGRLAGGPGTQYF,TGTGCCAGCAGCGTAGGGAGACTAGCGGGGGGGCCTGGGACCCAGTACTTC,.,TRBV9,TRBJ2-5,TRBD2
CSVGSMQGNNEQFF,TGCAGCGTTGGGTCCATGCAGGGGAACAATGAGCAGTTCTTC,few,TRBV29-1,TRBJ2-1,.
CASSSRIGFTEAFF,TGCGCCAGCAGCTCGAGGATAGGGTTCACTGAAGCTTTCTTT,.,TRBV5-1,TRBJ1-1,.
CASSRTGVYEAFF,TGTGCCAGCAGTCGAACAGGGGTGTATGAAGCTTTCTTT,few,TRBV6-5,TRBJ1-1,TRBD1
CASSAEILASSYNEQFF,TGTGCCAGCAGCGCCGAGATACTAGCGTCAAGTTATAATGAGCAGTTCTTC,once,TRBV9,TRBJ2-1,TRBD2
CASSESGMSGTDTQYF,TGTGCCAGCAGCGAGTCGGGGATGTCCGGGACAGATACGCAGTATTTT,.,TRBV7-2,TRBJ2-3,.
CASRFGNSNQPQHF,TGTGCCAGCAGGTTCGGCAATAGCAATCAGCCCCAGCATTTT,.,TRBV6-1,TRBJ1-5,.
CASRGQADRSGELFF,TGTGCCAGCAGAGGACAGGCGGATCGTTCCGGGGAGCTGTTTTTT,few,TRBV6-6,TRBJ2-2,TRBD1
CASSPDRYQETQYF,TGTGCCAGCAGCCCGGACAGGTACCAAGAGACCCAGTACTTC,few,TRBV28,TRBJ2-5,TRBD1
CASSPTGANTGELFF,TGTGCCAGCAGCCCGACAGGGGCGAACACCGGGGAGCTGTTTTTT,many,TRBV7-9,TRBJ2-2,TRBD1
CASSEKGGSNQPQHF,TGTGCCAGCAGTGAAAAGGGGGGTAGCAATCAGCCCCAGCATTTT,.,TRBV6-1,TRBJ1-5,.
CASSSSGGVQETQYF,TGTGCCAGCAGTTCTAGCGGGGGGGTACAAGAGACCCAGTACTTC,.,TRBV28,TRBJ2-5,TRBD2
CASSFRGSQAGELFF,TGTGCCAGCAGTTTTAGGGGAAGTCAGGCCGGGGAGCTGTTTTTT,.,TRBV12-3/TRBV12-4,TRBJ2-2,.
CASSLREGGLETQYF,TGCGCCAGCAGCTTGAGGGAAGGGGGCCTGGAGACCCAGTACTTC,few,TRBV5-1,TRBJ2-5,TRBD1
CASSRFDRPGELFF,TGTGCCAGCAGCCGTTTCGACAGGCCCGGGGAGCTGTTTTTT,few,TRBV14,TRBJ2-2,.
CASSFSDRGPYNEQFF,TGTGCCAGCAGTTTCAGTGACAGGGGACCCTACAATGAGCAGTTCTTC,.,TRBV12-3/TRBV12-4,TRBJ2-1,TRBD1
CVSSQDRGQIYEQYF,TGCGTCAGCAGCCAAGATAGGGGACAGATCTACGAGCAGTACTTC,.,TRBV4-1,TRBJ2-7,TRBD1
CASSPGGTINEKLFF,TGTGCCAGCAGCCCGGGAGGAACAATTAATGAAAAACTGTTTTTT,.,TRBV9,TRBJ1-4,.
CASSPQKNYGYTF,TGTGCCAGCAGTCCTCAGAAGAACTATGGCTACACCTTC,few,TRBV12-3/TRBV12-4,TRBJ1-2,.
CASSLVTVPRGLFF,TGTGCCAGCAGCTTAGTAACAGTACCCAGGGGGCTGTTTTTT,.,TRBV7-9,TRBJ2-2,.
CANGRGRSNQPQRF,TGTGCCAACGGGAGGGGACGGAGCAATCAGCCCCAGCGTTTT,once,TRBV28,TRBJ1-5,.
CASSLGGYTGELFF,TGTGCCAGCAGCTTAGGGGGATACACCGGGGAGCTGTTTTTT,many,TRBV7-6,TRBJ2-2,.
CASSLVQERYSPLHF,TGTGCCAGCAGTTTAGTACAGGAGCGCTATTCACCCCTCCACTTT,.,TRBV28,TRBJ1-6,.
CASSQLRDGSYEQYF,TGCGCCAGCAGCCAACTCCGGGACGGCTCCTACGAGCAGTACTTC,few,TRBV4-1,TRBJ2-7,.
CASSLEVRGGSYTQYF,TGTGCCAGCAGCTTAGAAGTCAGGGGTGGCTCATATACGCAGTATTTT,few,TRBV7-8,TRBJ2-3,.
CASSMKGANTEAFF,TGTGCCAGTAGTATGAAGGGGGCGAACACTGAAGCTTTCTTT,many,TRBV19,TRBJ1-1,TRBD1
CSAPYPTGGAGTGELFF,TGCAGTGCCCCCTATCCGACAGGGGGCGCGGGCACCGGGGAGCTGTTTTTT,.,TRBV20-1,TRBJ2-2,TRBD1
CSAIVQANYGYTF,TGCAGTGCTATTGTACAAGCTAACTATGGCTACACCTTC,.,TRBV20-1,TRBJ1-2,.
CASSLSHLRGDNSPLHF,TGTGCCAGCAGCTTGAGCCATTTGCGAGGTGATAATTCACCCCTCCACTTT,.,TRBV5-5,TRBJ1-6,.
CASNKADTQYF,TGTGCCAGCAACAAGGCAGATACGCAGTATTTT,few,TRBV6-1,TRBJ2-3,.